The 5 T cell receptor beta chains in this list originate from one sample, sequenced in a study of metastatic and nonmetastatic thyroid tumors. TCRdb re-clonotyped the PCR reads through MiXCR. The sample consists of over 30,000 clones, 20% to 25% of them appearing once. Patients had received no treatment of any kind before thyroid surgery. The sample was tumor tissue. All receptors come from a male donor with papillary thyroid cancer or a benign thyroid nodule (not recorded which). Some clones in this sample may be carry-over from other donors' samples.

The gene calls are TRBV28 and TRBJ1-6; TRBD1 matches at 7 bases. This CDR3 region has 16 residues. Germline assignment: CDR1 MDHEN and CDR2 SYDVKM. V gave up 5 bases and J gave up 5 bases; unmatched junction bases: 9. CDR3 in DNA: TGTGCCAGCAGTCCGGCAGGGGGAGATGATAATTCACCCCTCCACTTT. The encoded protein is CASSPAGGDDNSPLHF.

This clone came up many times. This is likely a read error, given that the CDR3 carries no conserved phenylalanine or tryptophan at its end. It is unclear where the CDR3 begins or ends on the DNA, so no DNA is shown, and the CDR3 is as TCRdb lists it. This same CDR3 is encoded by further DNA sequences in the sample. The chain uses TRBV28 and TRBJ2-7; the table's D gene call, TRBD1, was not cross checked with the DNA. Germline CDR1 and CDR2: MDHEN and SYDVKM. Termini included, the CDR3 measures 12 amino acids. The CDR3 spells CASSPQVFRGGY.

The table lists this clone with many counts. This may stem from a read error, because a much larger clone lies one nucleotide away. This chain links TRBV20-1 with TRBJ2-2; the D is unclear. Germline V gives CDR1 DFQATT, CDR2 SNEGSKA (reference sequence). CDR3 length: 16 residues. The CDR3 DNA follows: TGCAGTGCTAGAGATGGGCCGACTCCGAACACCGTGGAGCTGTTTTTT. Its protein is CSARDGPTPNTVELFF.

This clone was recorded at least ten times. The chain recombines TRBV20-1 with TRBJ1-1; 10 bases match TRBD1. CDR1 DFQATT and CDR2 SNEGSKA come from the germline V gene (reference sequence). The CDR3 totals 17 residues. J was trimmed by 2 bases and V by 6 bases; bases with no gene match: 15. The chain's CDR3 is CSAPPPPGTGENTEAFF. Written as DNA, the CDR3 is TGCAGTGCACCCCCCCCTCCGGGGACAGGGGAAAACACTGAAGCTTTCTTT.

V gene TRBV11-2 combines with J gene TRBJ2-1; TRBD2 matches at 10 bases. J gave up 6 bases and V 1 base, and 3 bases lay outside the gene matches. Looked up from germline, CDR1 is SGHAT and CDR2 is FQNNGV. The CDR3 has 15 amino acids. CDR3 DNA: TGTGCCAGCAGCTTAGTCCTAGCGGGAGTCAATGAGCAGTTCTTC. Translating gives CASSLVLAGVNEQFF.